Each of the 9 T cell receptor beta chains below was sequenced from the same sample in a study of molecular identifiers for immune sequencing clone quantification. A single record per CDR3 protein comes from TCRdb applying MiXCR to the PCR reads. The table records 85,000 to 90,000 distinct CDR3 sequences, around 20% of them present only once. The sequenced sample was naive CD8+ T cells from blood, with Jurkat cell RNA spiked in. Indicated subset: FACS-sorted CD8+CD4-CCR7+CD45RA+ naive T cells. These receptors came from a human donor in good health. Some libraries in this study had Jurkat cell RNA spiked in.

The table lists this clonotype with many counts. The chain recombines TRBV12-3 or TRBV12-4 with TRBJ1-5, with D unresolved. Trimming removed 3 bases at V and 6 bases at J, with 9 bases between. The CDR3 has 13 amino acids. The CDR3 here is CASSFGAVQPQHF. The CDR3 coding sequence is TGTGCCAGCAGTTTTGGCGCGGTTCAGCCCCAGCATTTT.

The chain is built from TRBV9 and TRBJ2-1; D uncertain. CDR1 is SGDLS, CDR2 YYNGEE, per germline. The V end was cut by 5 bases, the J end by 1 base, with 10 bases between. The CDR3 extends over 14 amino acids. The CDR3 DNA reads as TGTGCCAGCAGGGCCTCCGCGTCCTACAATGAGCAGTTCTTC. It translates to CASRASASYNEQFF.

This clonotype was picked up many times. This chain links TRBV30 with TRBJ2-7; TRBD1 matches 7 bases. This CDR3 comprises 14 residues. The V gene's germline CDR1 is GTSNPN and CDR2 SVGIG (reference sequence). The junction had 8 bases not matched to a gene; V was cut back by 4 bases and J by 2 bases. DNA of the CDR3: TGTGCCTGGACGAAGACAGGGCTCACCTACGAGCAGTACTTC. As protein: CAWTKTGLTYEQYF.

This clonotype has a count of ten or more. The V and J genes are TRBV2 and TRBJ2-2; D is perhaps TRBD2 (5 bases). CDR1 is SNHLY and CDR2 is FYNNEI in the germline V gene. This CDR3 has 15 residues. V lost 4 bases and J lost 1, with 10 bases in between. The CDR3 here is CASSGAVLNTGELFF. The CDR3, as DNA: TGTGCCAGCAGTGGAGCGGTACTGAACACCGGGGAGCTGTTTTTT.

As regards this clonotype: Given the absence of the conserved phenylalanine or tryptophan at the CDR3 end, a read error is likely. As DNA, the CDR3 is TGTGCCATCAGTGAGGACCTCCCCTACGAGCAGTACCTC. As protein: CAISEDLPYEQYL. V is TRBV10-3 and J is TRBJ2-7, with D hard to call. This CDR3 has 13 residues. The V end was cut by 2 bases, the J end by 2 bases, with 7 bases between. Germline assignment: CDR1 ENHRY and CDR2 SYGVKD.

This clonotype occurred many times. The V call is TRBV5-1, the J call TRBJ2-7; D ambiguous. This CDR3 is 15 amino acids long. Germline V gene lookup returns CDR1 SGHRS and CDR2 YFSETQ. V lost 4 bases and J 5 bases, leaving 19 bases between the germline ends. Here the CDR3 DNA reads TGCGCCAGCAGCCCTGCAACCCCTGGATGGAACGAGCAGTACTTC. This gives the protein CASSPATPGWNEQYF. The full variable domain, in which reference TRBV5-1 and TRBJ2-7 provide the parts outside the CDR3, is KAGVTQTPRYLIKTRGQQVTLSCSPISGHRSVSWYQQTPGQGLQFLFEYFSETQRNKGNFPGRFSGRQFSNSRSEMNVSTLELGDSALYLCASSPATPGWNEQYFGPGTRLTVT.

This clonotype was observed a few times. J is TRBJ2-1 and V is TRBV10-3, with D possibly TRBD1 on 6 matching bases. V lost 0 bases and J lost 8, with 17 bases in between. The CDR3 covers 16 residues. CDR1 ENHRY and CDR2 SYGVKD come from the germline V gene. DNA for the CDR3: TGTGCCATCAGTGAGTCTGACAGGCTACGAGGGCATGAGCAGTTCTTC. Its translation is CAISESDRLRGHEQFF.

J is TRBJ2-3 and V is TRBV30; D gene unclear. Germline-derived CDR1 and CDR2 are GTSNPN and SVGIG (reference sequence). V dropped 1 base and J dropped 0 bases, with 11 bases sitting between them. This CDR3 contains 15 residues. The CDR3 DNA follows: TGTGCCTGGAGTGAGGGTTGGGCTAGCACAGATACGCAGTATTTT. It specifies CAWSEGWASTDTQYF.

As to this clonotype: One junction end does not reproduce the germline sequence, and a read error may be involved. The CDR3 region is CASKHRDRGLYQETRYF. The CDR3, as DNA: TGTGCCAGCAAACACCGGGACAGGGGGCTGTACCAAGAGACCCGGTACTTC. The rearrangement uses TRBV3-1 and TRBJ2-5, with 12 bases identical to TRBD1. Germline V lookup: CDR1 LGHDT, CDR2 YNNKEL (reference sequence). The CDR3 is made up of 17 amino acids.